The source of this T cell receptor beta chain is a study of cytomegalovirus exposure and HLA in healthy donors. Study context: Roughly 80% of a few hundred genotyped donors fell in the Caucasian-associated ancestry cluster.

Points from the study as a whole: There were around 160 TCR beta chains listed as cytomegalovirus-associated. The authors later found most CMV-associated TCR beta chains appeared HLA-restricted.

Concerning this clone itself: Its antigen remains unknown.

Primers: 60 Vbeta forward and 13 Jbeta reverse. Clones were read by immunoSEQ multiplex PCR, and TCRdb kept only the in-frame ones, dropping some. The sample has 200,000 or so clones; the top ten hold about 0.74%. The specimen was PBMCs. The receptor was isolated from a boy younger than 18 in good health and CMV-seronegative.

The CDR3, as DNA: TGTGCCAGCAGCCCCGGGTCGACCGCCTACGAGCAGTACTTC. It encodes CASSPGSTAYEQYF. The rearrangement links TRBV7-9 to TRBJ2-7; no clear D gene. V shed 5 bases and J shed 2 bases, with 13 bases lying between them. The CDR3 is 14 residues long. Germline CDR1 reads SEHNR; CDR2 reads FQNEAQ (reference sequence).